Shown below are 8 T cell receptor beta chains from a single sample sequenced in a study of OX40 agonist ivuxolimab in advanced cancers. This table comes from immunoSEQ multiplex PCR, and its TCRdb copy is limited to in-frame clones, with some not included. Among some 19,000 clones listed, 80% to 90% were seen once. The sample was CD4+ or CD8+ T cells sorted from blood, taken in a trial of the OX40 agonist ivuxolimab. The source of these receptors is an adult with an advanced solid tumor such as melanoma, head and neck, liver or kidney cancer.

The chain links TRBV18 to TRBJ1-2, with no clear D. The germline V and J ends were trimmed by 5 bases and 4 bases, with 17 bases remaining between them. The germline V gene encodes CDR1 KGHSH and CDR2 LQKENI. The CDR3 is 15 amino acids. The CDR3 DNA reads TGTGCCAGCTCAACATCACTCTCGGGGATCTATGGCTACACCTTC. Its protein product is CASSTSLSGIYGYTF.

The V gene is TRBV2, the J gene TRBJ1-2, with unresolved D. The V gene's germline CDR1 is SNHLY and CDR2 FYNNEI. The CDR3 runs to 13 residues. Trimming removed 3 bases at V and 1 base at J, with 6 bases between. CDR3 nucleotides: TGTGCCAGCAGTGACGTCGGTAACTATGGCTACACCTTC. It codes for CASSDVGNYGYTF.

V gene TRBV25-1 combines with J gene TRBJ1-1; no definite D call. Trimming removed 8 bases from V and 7 bases from J, with 17 bases in between. Looked up from germline, CDR1 is MGHDK and CDR2 is SYGVNS. The CDR3 has 13 amino acids. CDR3 in amino acids: CASEEPHTSEAFF. The CDR3, as DNA: TGTGCCAGCGAGGAGCCACACACTAGTGAAGCTTTCTTT.

The chain has TRBV5-4 and TRBJ2-1; possibly TRBD2 for D (7 bases). CDR3 size: 15 residues. V lost 0 bases and J lost 1, with 8 bases in between. Germline lookup yields CDR1 SGHNT and CDR2 YYREEE (reference sequence). This chain's CDR3 is CASSLEGGSYNEQFF. The DNA for the CDR3 is TGTGCCAGCAGCTTGGAGGGGGGGTCCTACAATGAGCAGTTCTTC.

The CDR3 DNA reads as TGTGCCAGCAGTGGGGAGTTGAAGGGGGCTATTAACTATGGCTACACCTTC. Translated: CASSGELKGAINYGYTF. The V call is TRBV25-1, the J call TRBJ1-2, with TRBD1 matching 7 bases. CDR3 size: 17 residues. V gave up 4 bases and J gave up 1 base; unmatched junction bases: 12. From germline, CDR1 is MGHDK and CDR2 SYGVNS.

The chain has TRBV27 and TRBJ2-4; possibly TRBD1 or TRBD2 for D (5 bases each). V dropped 8 bases and J dropped 2 bases, with 7 bases sitting between them. This CDR3 contains 12 residues. CDR1 and CDR2 from the germline V gene are MNHEY and SMNVEV (reference sequence). CDR3 residues: CASGTTKNIQYF. The DNA for the CDR3 is TGTGCCAGCGGGACGACCAAAAACATTCAGTACTTC.

This clone was detected once. V usage is TRBV19 and J usage is TRBJ2-1, with a weak D call TRBD2 (6 bases). V lost 0 bases and J lost 4, with 13 bases in between. Germline CDR1 reads LNHDA; CDR2 reads SQIVND (reference sequence). This CDR3 has 16 amino acids. CDR3 protein: CASSIDSGLSYNEQFF. The CDR3 DNA is TGTGCCAGTAGTATAGATTCGGGACTCAGTTACAATGAGCAGTTCTTC. Full variable domain (rest looked up from reference TRBV19 and TRBJ2-1): DGGITQSPKYLFRKEGQNVTLSCEQNLNHDAMYWYRQDPGQGLRLIYYSQIVNDFQKGDIAEGYSVSREKKESFPLTVTSAQKNPTAFYLCASSIDSGLSYNEQFFGPGTRLTVL.

J is TRBJ2-7 and V is TRBV6-5; D gene ambiguous. The germline V gene has CDR1 MNHEY and CDR2 SVGAGI. With 4 bases removed from V and 7 bases from J, the gap between germline ends came to 5 bases. The CDR3 loop spans 10 amino acids. CDR3 nucleotides: TGTGCCAGCAGTTCTGGAGAGCAGTACTTC. It is translated as CASSSGEQYF.